The present T cell receptor (beta chain) was sequenced within a study of naive CD8 T cells in extremely preterm neonates. Sequenced by immunoSEQ multiplex PCR; TCRdb stores in-frame clones only, minus some. The sample comprises around 5,000 clones, around 97% of which are singletons, and more than 0.35% rests with the top ten. Between the trimmed V and J ends, which lost 7 bases and 5 bases, there was a span of 8 bases. The CDR3 length is 11 residues. The V gene's germline CDR1 is SNHLY and CDR2 FYNNEI. The sequencing sample was made of naive CD8+ T cells from blood. The TCR comes from a human donor in good health. The chain recombines TRBV2 with TRBJ2-5, with a weak D call TRBD2 (5 bases). The DNA for the CDR3 is TGTGCCAGCACCCGAGGGGAGACCCAGTACTTC. Protein sequence: CASTRGETQYF.